Listed below are T cell receptor beta chains from one sample, sequenced in a study of CD8 T cells in ankylosing spondylitis. Each CDR3 protein gets one entry after TCRdb re-called the 5' RACE reads with MiXCR. Among just under 550,000 distinct CDR3 sequences, about 12% were seen once, and the ten largest hold under 7.5%. The sequenced sample was blood, either unsorted or a sorted T cell fraction (not recorded which). These receptors were taken from a male donor with ankylosing spondylitis. Each CDR3 is given with its conserved first and last residue. Fields, in order: V gene, D gene, J gene, clone size, CDR3 DNA, CDR3 protein. A D gene is named only where the DNA matches it firmly. Only part of the rows carry a size: once, few, many, or a class if the clone is expanded.

V gene: TRBV10-2; D gene: TRBD1; J gene: TRBJ2-3; clone size: .; CDR3 DNA: TGCGCCAGCAGAAACAGGGGGCCTAGCACAGATACGCAGTATTTT; CDR3 protein: CASRNRGPSTDTQYF
V gene: TRBV18; D gene: TRBD2; J gene: TRBJ2-7; clone size: .; CDR3 DNA: TGTGCCAGCTCCCTCTTCTCCCAGCGGGAGCGCTACTTC; CDR3 protein: CASSLFSQRERYF
V gene: TRBV28; D gene: .; J gene: TRBJ1-4; clone size: many; CDR3 DNA: TGTGCCAGCAGCTTTGAACCCGGGACCGCGGGTGAAAAACTGTTTTTT; CDR3 protein: CASSFEPGTAGEKLFF
V gene: TRBV5-5; D gene: .; J gene: TRBJ1-5; clone size: few; CDR3 DNA: TGTGCCAGCAGCGGAGGATGGGGCAATCAGCCCCAGCATTTT; CDR3 protein: CASSGGWGNQPQHF
V gene: TRBV2; D gene: .; J gene: TRBJ1-3; clone size: few; CDR3 DNA: TGTGCCAGCAGGCTTGACAGTGACTCTGGAAACACCATATATTTT; CDR3 protein: CASRLDSDSGNTIYF
V gene: TRBV6-5; D gene: .; J gene: TRBJ2-4; clone size: .; CDR3 DNA: TGTGCCAGCAGTTACTCGAGTCAGGGACAAGCCAAAAACATTCAGTACTTC; CDR3 protein: CASSYSSQGQAKNIQYF
V gene: TRBV5-1; D gene: TRBD2; J gene: TRBJ2-1; clone size: .; CDR3 DNA: TGCGCCAGCAGCTGGACTAGCGGGAGATACAATGAGCAGTTCTTC; CDR3 protein: CASSWTSGRYNEQFF
V gene: TRBV2; D gene: TRBD1; J gene: TRBJ2-5; clone size: few; CDR3 DNA: TGTGCCAGCAATCGGGACAGGGCCCAAGAGACCCAGTACTTC; CDR3 protein: CASNRDRAQETQYF
V gene: TRBV7-7; D gene: TRBD2; J gene: TRBJ2-3; clone size: few; CDR3 DNA: TGTGCCAGCAGCAGACTAGCGCCTCACACAGATACGCAGTATTTT; CDR3 protein: CASSRLAPHTDTQYF
V gene: TRBV3-1; D gene: .; J gene: TRBJ2-7; clone size: many; CDR3 DNA: TGTGCCAGCAGCCAACACACCGGGAGTAGCGAGCAGTACTTC; CDR3 protein: CASSQHTGSSEQYF
V gene: TRBV11-2; D gene: TRBD2; J gene: TRBJ2-3; clone size: .; CDR3 DNA: TGTGCCAGCAGCGAAAGCGGACTAGCGGGAGCAGATACGCAGTATTTT; CDR3 protein: CASSESGLAGADTQYF
V gene: TRBV20-1; D gene: .; J gene: TRBJ1-2; clone size: .; CDR3 DNA: TGCAGTGCTAGGGCTGGGCAGGCGTACTCCTATGGCTACACCTTC; CDR3 protein: CSARAGQAYSYGYTF
V gene: TRBV11-2; D gene: .; J gene: TRBJ2-5; clone size: .; CDR3 DNA: TGTGCCAGCAGCTCCACAGCCAAGGCGTCCCAGTACTTC; CDR3 protein: CASSSTAKASQYF
V gene: TRBV10-3; D gene: .; J gene: TRBJ2-1; clone size: .; CDR3 DNA: TGTGCCATCAGTGGGACAGCGAGCTCCTACAATGAGCAGTTCTTC; CDR3 protein: CAISGTASSYNEQFF